This is a list of T cell receptor beta chains from one sample in a study of cytomegalovirus exposure and HLA in healthy donors. Sequencing was performed with immunoSEQ multiplex PCR; in TCRdb, only in-frame clones are kept and a portion is missing. Of some 110,000 clones in the sample, roughly three quarters were seen once. The source material was PBMCs. The source of these receptors is a man in his fifties or sixties in good health and CMV-seropositive. Both conserved end residues are part of each CDR3. Each record gives: CDR3 protein, CDR3 DNA, J gene, clone size, D gene, V gene. D genes are given only for firm matches. Size values are once, few and many counts, or a class for expanded clones, and some rows have none.

CDR3aa: CASSYSRLAGYEQYF
CDR3nt: TGTGCCAGCAGTTACTCGAGACTAGCGGGGTACGAGCAGTACTTC
j_gene: TRBJ2-7
abundance: few
d_gene: TRBD2
v_gene: TRBV6-5

CDR3aa: CASSLGPSRAYNEQFF
CDR3nt: TGTGCCAGCAGCTTAGGGCCTAGCCGAGCCTACAATGAGCAGTTCTTC
j_gene: TRBJ2-1
abundance: NA
d_gene: NA
v_gene: TRBV11-3

CDR3aa: CASSSRRWTSGGAGAKNIQYF
CDR3nt: TGTGCCAGCTCATCTCGGCGGTGGACTAGCGGGGGGGCCGGGGCCAAAAACATTCAGTACTTC
j_gene: TRBJ2-4
abundance: NA
d_gene: TRBD2
v_gene: TRBV18

CDR3aa: CASSLTGPPHEQFF
CDR3nt: TGTGCCAGCAGCTTAACAGGCCCACCCCATGAGCAGTTCTTC
j_gene: TRBJ2-1
abundance: once
d_gene: NA
v_gene: TRBV28

CDR3aa: CASSLGQNTEAFF
CDR3nt: TGTGCCAGCAGCTTAGGGCAGAACACTGAAGCTTTCTTT
j_gene: TRBJ1-1
abundance: few
d_gene: NA
v_gene: TRBV7-2

CDR3aa: CASSGGTSGYNEQFF
CDR3nt: TGTGCCAGCAGCGGAGGGACTAGCGGCTACAATGAGCAGTTCTTC
j_gene: TRBJ2-1
abundance: NA
d_gene: TRBD2
v_gene: TRBV2

CDR3aa: CASSAPQGGFEQYF
CDR3nt: TGTGCCAGCTCCGCTCCACAGGGGGGTTTCGAGCAGTACTTC
j_gene: TRBJ2-7
abundance: NA
d_gene: TRBD1
v_gene: TRBV18

CDR3aa: CASSLGDFLGTEAFF
CDR3nt: TGTGCCAGCAGCTTGGGGGACTTTCTGGGCACTGAAGCTTTCTTT
j_gene: TRBJ1-1
abundance: NA
d_gene: NA
v_gene: TRBV7-2

CDR3aa: CASSVDGHYYEQYF
CDR3nt: TGTGCCAGCAGCGTAGACGGACACTACTACGAGCAGTACTTC
j_gene: TRBJ2-7
abundance: NA
d_gene: NA
v_gene: TRBV9

CDR3aa: CASSLMGTGDTGELFF
CDR3nt: TGTGCCAGCAGCCTCATGGGGACAGGGGACACTGGGGAGCTGTTTTTT
j_gene: TRBJ2-2
abundance: once
d_gene: TRBD1
v_gene: TRBV11-3

CDR3aa: CASRRQSNQPQHF
CDR3nt: TGTGCCAGCAGGCGACAGAGCAATCAGCCCCAGCATTTT
j_gene: TRBJ1-5
abundance: NA
d_gene: NA
v_gene: TRBV2

CDR3aa: CALGPGSGSNQPQHF
CDR3nt: TGTGCCCTAGGACCTGGATCGGGGAGCAATCAGCCCCAGCATTTT
j_gene: TRBJ1-5
abundance: NA
d_gene: NA
v_gene: TRBV19

CDR3aa: CASSLRGIAGGSSYNEQFF
CDR3nt: TGTGCCAGCAGCCTCCGGGGGATAGCGGGGGGTAGCTCCTACAATGAGCAGTTCTTC
j_gene: TRBJ2-1
abundance: NA
d_gene: TRBD2
v_gene: TRBV14

CDR3aa: CASRTSGSTDTQYF
CDR3nt: TGTGCCAGCAGGACTAGCGGGAGCACAGATACGCAGTATTTT
j_gene: TRBJ2-3
abundance: NA
d_gene: TRBD2
v_gene: TRBV2

CDR3aa: CASSRDYYGYTF
CDR3nt: TGTGCCAGCAGCCGCGACTATTATGGCTACACCTTC
j_gene: TRBJ1-2
abundance: NA
d_gene: NA
v_gene: TRBV7-2

CDR3aa: CSVAGQSNQPQHF
CDR3nt: TGCAGCGTTGCTGGACAGAGCAATCAGCCCCAGCATTTT
j_gene: TRBJ1-5
abundance: NA
d_gene: NA
v_gene: TRBV29-1

CDR3aa: CASSFQGNQPQHF
CDR3nt: TGTGCCAGCAGCTTCCAGGGCAATCAGCCCCAGCATTTT
j_gene: TRBJ1-5
abundance: NA
d_gene: NA
v_gene: TRBV7-2

CDR3aa: CASSYSSRKREGNSPLHF
CDR3nt: TGTGCCAGCAGTTACTCGAGTAGGAAAAGGGAGGGCAATTCACCCCTCCACTTT
j_gene: TRBJ1-6
abundance: NA
d_gene: NA
v_gene: TRBV6-7

CDR3aa: CASSLIGEKDGYTF
CDR3nt: TGTGCCAGCAGTTTAATTGGGGAGAAGGATGGCTACACCTTC
j_gene: TRBJ1-2
abundance: NA
d_gene: NA
v_gene: TRBV27

CDR3aa: CASSLRQGLGKNIQYF
CDR3nt: TGTGCCAGCTCACTCCGACAGGGTCTTGGCAAAAACATTCAGTACTTC
j_gene: TRBJ2-4
abundance: few
d_gene: TRBD1
v_gene: TRBV18

CDR3aa: CASSLGGQGGTEAFF
CDR3nt: TGCGCCAGCAGCTTGGGTGGACAGGGGGGCACTGAAGCTTTCTTT
j_gene: TRBJ1-1
abundance: NA
d_gene: TRBD1
v_gene: TRBV5-1

CDR3aa: CASSLARESQPQHF
CDR3nt: TGTGCCAGCAGTTTAGCCAGGGAAAGTCAGCCCCAGCATTTT
j_gene: TRBJ1-5
abundance: NA
d_gene: NA
v_gene: TRBV27

CDR3aa: CASSRDRGQDEQFF
CDR3nt: TGTGCCAGCAGCCGGGACAGGGGGCAGGATGAGCAGTTCTTC
j_gene: TRBJ2-1
abundance: NA
d_gene: TRBD1
v_gene: TRBV2

CDR3aa: CASSPSGGGTEAFF
CDR3nt: TGTGCCAGCAGCCCCTCGGGGGGGGGCACTGAAGCTTTCTTT
j_gene: TRBJ1-1
abundance: NA
d_gene: NA
v_gene: TRBV5-4

CDR3aa: CASSLARGESHEQYF
CDR3nt: TGTGCCAGCAGCTTAGCCCGGGGAGAATCCCACGAGCAGTACTTC
j_gene: TRBJ2-7
abundance: NA
d_gene: NA
v_gene: TRBV11-1

CDR3aa: CASSFPAGYGTDTQYF
CDR3nt: TGTGCCAGCAGCTTCCCAGCGGGATACGGCACAGATACGCAGTATTTT
j_gene: TRBJ2-3
abundance: NA
d_gene: TRBD2
v_gene: TRBV5-4

CDR3aa: CASSLGSAGWSNEQFF
CDR3nt: TGCGCCAGCAGCTTGGGATCCGCAGGGTGGAGCAATGAGCAGTTCTTC
j_gene: TRBJ2-1
abundance: NA
d_gene: NA
v_gene: TRBV5-1

CDR3aa: CSAIANYGYTF
CDR3nt: TGCAGTGCCATAGCTAACTATGGCTACACCTTC
j_gene: TRBJ1-2
abundance: once
d_gene: NA
v_gene: TRBV20-1

CDR3aa: CASSGDTEAFF
CDR3nt: TGCGCCAGCAGCGGGGACACTGAAGCTTTCTTT
j_gene: TRBJ1-1
abundance: NA
d_gene: NA
v_gene: TRBV10-1

CDR3aa: CATPRAPSGRNTGELFF
CDR3nt: TGTGCCACTCCCCGGGCGCCCAGCGGGAGAAACACCGGGGAGCTGTTTTTT
j_gene: TRBJ2-2
abundance: NA
d_gene: TRBD2
v_gene: TRBV28

CDR3aa: CASRHTGGRVEQYF
CDR3nt: TGTGCCAGCAGGCATACAGGGGGTAGGGTCGAGCAGTACTTC
j_gene: TRBJ2-7
abundance: NA
d_gene: TRBD1
v_gene: TRBV6-1

CDR3aa: CASSSTSGGDTQYF
CDR3nt: TGTGCCAGCAGCTCGACTAGCGGTGGGGATACGCAGTATTTT
j_gene: TRBJ2-3
abundance: NA
d_gene: TRBD2
v_gene: TRBV13

CDR3aa: CASSGTSSTDTQYF
CDR3nt: TGTGCCAGCAGTGGAACATCTAGCACAGATACGCAGTATTTT
j_gene: TRBJ2-3
abundance: NA
d_gene: NA
v_gene: TRBV2

CDR3aa: CASSLVGGEDTQYF
CDR3nt: TGTGCCAGCAGCTTGGTAGGCGGGGAAGATACGCAGTATTTT
j_gene: TRBJ2-3
abundance: NA
d_gene: NA
v_gene: TRBV11-2

CDR3aa: CASRENYNEQFF
CDR3nt: TGTGCCAGCAGGGAGAACTACAATGAGCAGTTCTTC
j_gene: TRBJ2-1
abundance: NA
d_gene: NA
v_gene: TRBV6-5

CDR3aa: CASSYFLTDTEAFF
CDR3nt: TGTGCCAGCAGTTACTTCCTGACAGACACTGAAGCTTTCTTT
j_gene: TRBJ1-1
abundance: NA
d_gene: NA
v_gene: TRBV6-5

CDR3aa: CASSGVGTGWTGELFF
CDR3nt: TGTGCCAGCAGCGGGGTAGGGACAGGGTGGACCGGGGAGCTGTTTTTT
j_gene: TRBJ2-2
abundance: NA
d_gene: TRBD1
v_gene: TRBV5-4